Following are 8 T cell receptor beta chains from one sample sequenced in a study of identical twins. TCRdb re-analysed the 5' RACE reads in MiXCR, keeping a single row per CDR3 protein. The sample lists roughly 480,000 distinct CDR3 sequences, approximately 24% occurring once. This same sample was also taken into another study, of T cells expressing NK-cell markers.

Sequencing used CD4+ T cells sorted from blood. Receptor source: a woman under 30 in good health.

This clonotype was picked up one time. No conserved phenylalanine or tryptophan is present at the end of the CDR3, so a read error is the likely explanation. The chain recombines TRBV5-1 with TRBJ2-6; D not certain. This CDR3 has 14 residues. Deletions cut 5 bases from V and 0 bases from J, with 6 bases between. The V gene's germline CDR1 is SGHRS and CDR2 YFSETQ. The CDR3 reads CASRNYSGANVLTS. CDR3 coding DNA: TGCGCCAGCAGAAATTACTCTGGGGCCAACGTCCTGACTTCC.

The CDR3: CASSQNLQTEAFF. DNA for the CDR3: TGTGCCAGCAGCCAAAACCTTCAGACAGAAGCTTTCTTT. This chain uses TRBV11-2 with TRBJ1-1; D gene ambiguous. Germline V gene data show CDR1 as SGHAT and CDR2 as FQNNGV. The V and J ends lost 5 bases and 8 bases respectively, with 15 bases between them. This CDR3 contains 13 residues.

This clonotype was detected a few times. This chain links TRBV7-9 with TRBJ2-3; tentatively, D is TRBD2 (5 bases). Trimming left V 6 bases short and J 4 bases short, with 8 bases between. This CDR3 is 12 amino acids long. The germline V gene encodes CDR1 SEHNR and CDR2 FQNEAQ (reference sequence). The CDR3 DNA sequence: TGTGCCAGCAGACTAGAATCAGATACGCAGTATTTT. Encoded protein: CASRLESDTQYF.

Only a few counts were recorded for this clonotype. The chain has TRBV12-3 or TRBV12-4 and TRBJ2-7; possibly TRBD2 for D (5 bases). This CDR3 region has 11 residues. V dropped 4 bases and J dropped 6 bases, with 7 bases sitting between them. As DNA, the CDR3 is TGTGCCAGCAGTTGGGCGGGCGAGCAGTACTTC. It specifies CASSWAGEQYF.

The chain links TRBV5-1 to TRBJ2-7; the D gene is possibly TRBD1 (7 bases). The germline V gene encodes CDR1 SGHRS and CDR2 YFSETQ. Between the trimmed V and J ends, which lost 4 bases and 5 bases, there was a span of 22 bases. This CDR3 has 16 residues. The chain's CDR3 is CASSPLLGGQQNEQYF. The CDR3 DNA reads as TGCGCCAGCAGCCCCCTTTTGGGGGGACAGCAGAACGAGCAGTACTTC.

This clonotype was counted at least ten times. The chain has TRBV24-1 and TRBJ2-2; 9 bases line up with TRBD2. The V and J ends lost 11 bases and 4 bases, in that order; junction bases with no gene match: 7. This CDR3 comprises 14 residues. Per germline, CDR1 KGHDR and CDR2 SFDVKD. Here the CDR3 reads CASSRGGVTGELFF. For the CDR3, the DNA is TGTGCCAGTAGCCGCGGGGGGGTCACCGGGGAGCTGTTTTTT.

There are many counts of this clonotype. The chain employs TRBV5-1 and TRBJ2-3; D gene unclear. Germline V lookup: CDR1 SGHRS, CDR2 YFSETQ. The CDR3 loop spans 14 amino acids. V lost 2 bases to trimming and J lost 0 bases, with 7 bases between them. The CDR3 nucleotides are TGCGCCAGCAGCTTCGGACGGAGCACAGATACGCAGTATTTT. Protein sequence: CASSFGRSTDTQYF.

The table lists this clonotype with a few counts. V usage is TRBV10-3 and J usage is TRBJ1-1; possible D gene TRBD1, 5 bases. This CDR3 region has 14 residues. With 6 bases removed from V and 3 bases from J, the gap between germline ends came to 14 bases. Germline lookup yields CDR1 ENHRY and CDR2 SYGVKD. This chain's CDR3 is CAIREDGGYTEAFF. CDR3 bases: TGTGCCATCAGGGAAGATGGGGGGTACACTGAAGCTTTCTTT.